This TCR beta chain stems from a study of T cells expressing NK-cell markers. TCRdb reprocessed the 5' RACE reads and keeps a single row for each CDR3 protein, giving no DNA. Its table records some 150,000 distinct CDR3 sequences. The sample consisted of blood T cells: a sorted CD56 or NKG2C T cell subset, CD4+ or CD8+ T cells, or bulk PBMC T cells (not recorded which). This sequence was found in a man between 18 and 35 years old in good health.

CDR3 loop: CSARELGGAGGYTF. The rearrangement joins TRBV20-1 to TRBJ1-2; the D call from TCRdb, TRBD1, cannot be confirmed without DNA. This CDR3 is 14 amino acids long. Germline V CDR1 and CDR2: DFQATT, SNEGSKA (reference sequence).